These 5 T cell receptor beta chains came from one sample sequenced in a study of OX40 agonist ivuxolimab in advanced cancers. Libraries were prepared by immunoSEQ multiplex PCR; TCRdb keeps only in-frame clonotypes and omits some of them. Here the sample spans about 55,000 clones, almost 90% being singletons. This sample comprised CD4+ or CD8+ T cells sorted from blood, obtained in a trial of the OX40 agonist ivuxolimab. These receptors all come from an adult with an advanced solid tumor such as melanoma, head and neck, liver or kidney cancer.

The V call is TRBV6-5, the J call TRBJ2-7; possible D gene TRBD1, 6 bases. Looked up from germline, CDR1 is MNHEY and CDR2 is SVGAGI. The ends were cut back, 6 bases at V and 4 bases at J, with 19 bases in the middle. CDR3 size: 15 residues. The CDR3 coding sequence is TGTGCCAGCAGCCTTGTCCAGGGGAGTAGGTACGAGCAGTACTTC. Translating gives CASSLVQGSRYEQYF.

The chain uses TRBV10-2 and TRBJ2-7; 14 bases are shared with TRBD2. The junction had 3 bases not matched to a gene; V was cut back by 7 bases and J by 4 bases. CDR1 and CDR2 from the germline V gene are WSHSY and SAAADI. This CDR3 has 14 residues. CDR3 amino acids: CASKGTSGSYEQYF. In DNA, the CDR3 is TGCGCCAGCAAAGGGACTAGCGGGAGTTACGAGCAGTACTTC.

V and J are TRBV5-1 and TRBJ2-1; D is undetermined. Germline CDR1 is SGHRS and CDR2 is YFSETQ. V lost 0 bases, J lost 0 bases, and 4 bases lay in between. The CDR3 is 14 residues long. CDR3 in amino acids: CASSLGDSYNEQFF. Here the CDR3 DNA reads TGCGCCAGCAGCTTGGGGGACTCCTACAATGAGCAGTTCTTC. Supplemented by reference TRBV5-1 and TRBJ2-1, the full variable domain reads KAGVTQTPRYLIKTRGQQVTLSCSPISGHRSVSWYQQTPGQGLQFLFEYFSETQRNKGNFPGRFSGRQFSNSRSEMNVSTLELGDSALYLCASSLGDSYNEQFFGPGTRLTVL.

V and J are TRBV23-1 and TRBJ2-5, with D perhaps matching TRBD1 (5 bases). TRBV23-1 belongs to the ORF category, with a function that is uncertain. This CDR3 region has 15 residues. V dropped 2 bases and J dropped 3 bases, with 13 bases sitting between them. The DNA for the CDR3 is TGCGCCAGCAGTCAAAGGGCAGAAGGGGAAGAGACCCAGTACTTC. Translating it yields CASSQRAEGEETQYF.

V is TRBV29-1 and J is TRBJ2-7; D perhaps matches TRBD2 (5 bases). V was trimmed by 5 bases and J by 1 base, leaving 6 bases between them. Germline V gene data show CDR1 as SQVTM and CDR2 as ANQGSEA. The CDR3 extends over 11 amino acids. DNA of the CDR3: TGCAGCGTTACGGGGTCCTACGAGCAGTACTTC. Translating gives CSVTGSYEQYF.